What follows describes a single TCR beta chain. This sample is part of a study of cytomegalovirus exposure and HLA in healthy donors. PCR amplification relied on 60 Vbeta primers (plus 13 Jbeta primers). Data came from immunoSEQ multiplex PCR; TCRdb stores just in-frame clones and leaves some out. Its table records some 130,000 clones. Sequencing was done on a sample of PBMCs. The sequence came from an older woman in good health and CMV-seronegative.

The CDR3 DNA sequence: TGTGCCAGCAGCGAGGCCAGCGTGCAAGAGACCCAGTACTTC. Its translation: CASSEASVQETQYF. V gene TRBV7-8 combines with J gene TRBJ2-5, with D hard to call. V was trimmed by 5 bases and J by 2 bases, leaving 12 bases between them. Germline CDR1 SGHVS, CDR2 FQNEAQ. This CDR3 is built from 14 residues.